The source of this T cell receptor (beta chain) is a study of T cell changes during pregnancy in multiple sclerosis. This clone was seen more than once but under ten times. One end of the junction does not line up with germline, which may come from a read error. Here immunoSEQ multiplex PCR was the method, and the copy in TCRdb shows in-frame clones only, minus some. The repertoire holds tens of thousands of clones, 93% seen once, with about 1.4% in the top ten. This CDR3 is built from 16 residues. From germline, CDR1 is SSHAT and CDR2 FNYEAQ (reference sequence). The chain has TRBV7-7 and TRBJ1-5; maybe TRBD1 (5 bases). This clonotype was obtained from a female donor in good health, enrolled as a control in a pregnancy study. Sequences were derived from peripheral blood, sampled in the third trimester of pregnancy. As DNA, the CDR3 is TGTGCTAGCAGCTCTGCGGTGGGGCTGAGCAATCAGCCCCAGCATTTT. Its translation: CASSSAVGLSNQPQHF.